This TCR beta chain came from a study of blood T cell repertoires in COVID-19 (dated by TCRdb to 2019 to 2021). For the study in its entirety: The collaborator samples originated in the United States, Italy and Spain and spanned the acute and convalescent phases of COVID-19. The material from the prospective study consisted of cDNA or gDNA derived from T cells, B-cell-depleted T cells, or PBMCs. Samples came from the ongoing ImmuneRACE study (first 160 participants) plus 1,254 subjects from 6 global collaborators. Where HLA class I and class II types were available, the types were taken from metadata supplied by the sample provider, not from assay-based typing. The sample metadata nearly always contained a de-identified subject ID, COVID-19 status, age in years and sex. The repertoires were released in a freely available public database intended as a resource for research on the immune response to SARS-CoV-2. Deeply sampled blood TCRbeta repertoires from subjects exposed to, actively infected with, or recovered from COVID-19 were included in the dataset. Beyond this particular receptor, the publication reports: The amount of clinical and demographic metadata varied by source and participant and was provided uncurated.

The germline V gene encodes CDR1 SGDLS and CDR2 YYNGEE. The CDR3 contains 15 residues, cysteine and phenylalanine counted. CDR3 DNA is the only sequence kept; it has 45 bases, read in frame from the first base. Trimming removed 3 bases from V and 3 bases from J; the gene matches leave 6 bases unexplained. The count of this clone is one. Its antigen specificity is not known. No base quality values were provided; no much bigger clone lies one nucleotide off. Whole blood was collected in K2EDTA tubes by collaborating institutions according to the institutions' own protocols. For TCRbeta analysis, collaborator samples were shipped as frozen whole blood, as isolated PBMCs, or as DNA extracted from either sample type. TCRbeta CDR3 regions were amplified from genomic DNA by means of the immunoSEQ Assay, a bias-controlled multiplex PCR. The original methods were these. Within the assay, amplification of reference gene primers was used to estimate how many nucleated cells each sample contained. To quantify the absolute abundance of each unique TCRbeta CDR3 rearrangement, sequence reads were collapsed and filtered. For each sample, productive Simpson clonality was calculated as the square root of Simpson's diversity index over productive rearrangements. Not all clones reach the TCRdb copy of this immuneACCESS table, which keeps in-frame sequences only. Checked studies attribute under half of the gap to unresolved V genes and leave the rest unexplained. The V and J calls and clone size were taken over from that table, and D and trimming were inferred from the DNA. This sample lists 35,000 to 50,000 clones; roughly 93% were detected once. The ten largest clones represent about a tenth of the sample.

This chain is built from TRBV9 and TRBJ1-2, with 9 junctional bases fitting TRBD1. Sequences were obtained from peripheral blood. The clonotype comes from a man aged 45-60 years with active COVID-19. DNA sequence: TGTGCCAGCAGCGCCCCAACAGGGGGCGACTATGGCTACACCTTC. The resulting protein is CASSAPTGGDYGYTF.